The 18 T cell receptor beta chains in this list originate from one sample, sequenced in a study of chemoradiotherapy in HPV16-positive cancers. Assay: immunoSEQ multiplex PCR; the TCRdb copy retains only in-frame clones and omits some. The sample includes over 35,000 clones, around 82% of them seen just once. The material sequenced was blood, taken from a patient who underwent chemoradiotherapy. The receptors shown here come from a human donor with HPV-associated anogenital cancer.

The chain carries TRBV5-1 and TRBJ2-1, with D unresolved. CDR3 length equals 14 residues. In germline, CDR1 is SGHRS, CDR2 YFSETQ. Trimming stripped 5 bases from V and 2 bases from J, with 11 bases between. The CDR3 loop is CASRVFGPYNEQFF. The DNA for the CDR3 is TGCGCCAGCAGGGTCTTCGGCCCCTACAATGAGCAGTTCTTC.

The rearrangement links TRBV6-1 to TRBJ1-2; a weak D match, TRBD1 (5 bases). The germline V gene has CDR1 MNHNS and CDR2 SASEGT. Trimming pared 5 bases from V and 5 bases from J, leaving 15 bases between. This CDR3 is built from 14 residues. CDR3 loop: CASSFRGLFYGYTF. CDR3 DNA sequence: TGTGCCAGCAGTTTCCGGGGACTGTTTTATGGCTACACCTTC.

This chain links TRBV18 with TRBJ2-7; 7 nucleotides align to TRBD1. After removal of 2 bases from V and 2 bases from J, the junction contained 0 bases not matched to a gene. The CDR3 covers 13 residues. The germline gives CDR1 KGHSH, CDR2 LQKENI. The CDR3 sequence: CASSPDRAYEQYF. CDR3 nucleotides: TGTGCCAGCTCACCAGACAGGGCCTACGAGCAGTACTTC.

This CDR3 is CASSWTGDYTDTQYF. CDR3 nucleotide sequence: TGCGCCAGCAGCTGGACAGGGGACTACACAGATACGCAGTATTTT. This chain joins TRBV5-1 and TRBJ2-3; 9 nucleotides align to TRBD1. CDR3 size: 15 residues. V shed 3 bases and J 2 bases; nucleotides not matched to a gene: 4. In germline, CDR1 is SGHRS, CDR2 YFSETQ.

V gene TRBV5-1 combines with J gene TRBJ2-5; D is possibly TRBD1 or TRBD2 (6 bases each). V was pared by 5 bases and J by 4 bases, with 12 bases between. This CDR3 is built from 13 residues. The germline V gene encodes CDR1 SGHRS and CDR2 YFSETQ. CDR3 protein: CASRGGQGETQYF. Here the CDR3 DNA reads TGCGCCAGCAGGGGGGGCCAGGGAGAGACCCAGTACTTC.

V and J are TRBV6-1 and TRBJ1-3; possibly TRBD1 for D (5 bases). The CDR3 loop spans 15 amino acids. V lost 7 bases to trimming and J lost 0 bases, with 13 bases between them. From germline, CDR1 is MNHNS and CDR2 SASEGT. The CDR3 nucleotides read TGTGCCAGCATGAAAGGGACCGGCTCTGGAAACACCATATATTTT. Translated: CASMKGTGSGNTIYF.

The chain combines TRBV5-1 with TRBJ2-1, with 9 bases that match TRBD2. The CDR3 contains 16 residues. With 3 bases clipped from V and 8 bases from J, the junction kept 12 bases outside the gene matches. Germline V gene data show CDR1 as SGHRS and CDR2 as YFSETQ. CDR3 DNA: TGCGCCAGCAGCTCGGAGTTGGCAGCGGGGGGCGATGAGCAGTTCTTC. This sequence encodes CASSSELAAGGDEQFF.

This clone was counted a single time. DNA for the CDR3: TGTGCCAGCAGTTATTCCCATCGGGGAGCAGAGACCCAGTACTTC. This encodes CASSYSHRGAETQYF. This chain uses TRBV2 with TRBJ2-5; TRBD2 is a possible D gene (5 bases). Germline loops: CDR1 SNHLY, CDR2 FYNNEI. Trimming left V 5 bases short and J 4 bases short, with 17 bases between. CDR3 size: 15 residues.

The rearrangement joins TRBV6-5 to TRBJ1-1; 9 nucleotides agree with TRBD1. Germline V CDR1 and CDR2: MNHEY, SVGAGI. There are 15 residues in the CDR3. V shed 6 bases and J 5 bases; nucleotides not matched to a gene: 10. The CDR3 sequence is CASSQATGGSTEAFF. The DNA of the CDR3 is TGTGCCAGCAGCCAAGCGACAGGGGGAAGTACTGAAGCTTTCTTT.

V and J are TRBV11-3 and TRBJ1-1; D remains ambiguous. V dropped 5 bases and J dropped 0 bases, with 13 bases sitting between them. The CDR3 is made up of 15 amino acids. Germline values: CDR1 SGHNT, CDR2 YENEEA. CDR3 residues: CASSPVGGMNTEAFF. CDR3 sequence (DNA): TGTGCCAGCAGCCCTGTTGGCGGCATGAACACTGAAGCTTTCTTT.

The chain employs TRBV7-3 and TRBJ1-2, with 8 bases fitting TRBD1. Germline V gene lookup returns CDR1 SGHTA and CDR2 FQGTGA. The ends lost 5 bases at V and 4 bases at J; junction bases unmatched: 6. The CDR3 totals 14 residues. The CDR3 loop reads CASSTGQGGYGYTF. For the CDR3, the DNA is TGTGCCAGCAGCACCGGACAGGGAGGCTATGGCTACACCTTC.

The CDR3 DNA sequence: TGTGCCAGCAGCCCCCCCGGCGGCAGGTCCGCCTACGAGCAGTACTTC. Translating gives CASSPPGGRSAYEQYF. The gene calls are TRBV5-8 and TRBJ2-7; D ambiguous. Deletions cut 4 bases from V and 2 bases from J, with 19 bases between. Germline V gives CDR1 SGHTS, CDR2 YDEGEE. The CDR3 covers 16 residues.

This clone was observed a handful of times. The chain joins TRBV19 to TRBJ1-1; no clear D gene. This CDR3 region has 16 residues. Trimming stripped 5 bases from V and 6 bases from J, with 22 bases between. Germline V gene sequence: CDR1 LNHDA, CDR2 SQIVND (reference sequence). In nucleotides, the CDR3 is TGTGCCAGTAGTTCCCTCTTGTGGGCCGAGAGGGCTGAAGCTTTCTTT. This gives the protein CASSSLLWAERAEAFF. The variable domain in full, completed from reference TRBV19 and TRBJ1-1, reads DGGITQSPKYLFRKEGQNVTLSCEQNLNHDAMYWYRQDPGQGLRLIYYSQIVNDFQKGDIAEGYSVSREKKESFPLTVTSAQKNPTAFYLCASSSLLWAERAEAFFGQGTRLTVV.

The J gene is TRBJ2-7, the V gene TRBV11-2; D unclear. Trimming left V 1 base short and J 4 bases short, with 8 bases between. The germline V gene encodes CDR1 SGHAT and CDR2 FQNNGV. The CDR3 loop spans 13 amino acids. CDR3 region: CASSLGRKYEQYF. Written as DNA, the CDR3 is TGTGCCAGCAGCTTAGGGCGGAAGTACGAGCAGTACTTC.

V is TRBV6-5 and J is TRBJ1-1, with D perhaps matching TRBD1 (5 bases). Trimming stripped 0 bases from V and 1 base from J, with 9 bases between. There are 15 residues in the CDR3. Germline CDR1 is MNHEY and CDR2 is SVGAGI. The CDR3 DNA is TGTGCCAGCAGTTACTCGGGAGGGGCGAACACTGAAGCTTTCTTT. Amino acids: CASSYSGGANTEAFF.

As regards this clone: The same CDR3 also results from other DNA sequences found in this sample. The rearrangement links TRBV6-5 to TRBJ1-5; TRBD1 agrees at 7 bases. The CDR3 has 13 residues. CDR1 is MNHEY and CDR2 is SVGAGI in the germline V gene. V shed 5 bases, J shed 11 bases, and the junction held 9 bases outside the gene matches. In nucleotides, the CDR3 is TGTGCCAGCAGTAGGGACAGAGGTATTTCCCAGCATTTT. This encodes CASSRDRGISQHF.

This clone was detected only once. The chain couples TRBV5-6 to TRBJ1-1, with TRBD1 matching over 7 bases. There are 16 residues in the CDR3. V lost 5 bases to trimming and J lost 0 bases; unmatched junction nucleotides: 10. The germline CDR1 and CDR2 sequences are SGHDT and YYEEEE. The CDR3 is CASRGAGGLMNTEAFF. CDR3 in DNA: TGTGCCAGCAGGGGGGCAGGGGGTCTGATGAACACTGAAGCTTTCTTT.

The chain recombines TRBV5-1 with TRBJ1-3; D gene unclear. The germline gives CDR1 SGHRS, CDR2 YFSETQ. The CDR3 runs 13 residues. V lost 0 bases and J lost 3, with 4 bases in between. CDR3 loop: CASSLADGNTIYF. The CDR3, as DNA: TGCGCCAGCAGCTTGGCCGATGGAAACACCATATATTTT. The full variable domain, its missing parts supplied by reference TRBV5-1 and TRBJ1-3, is KAGVTQTPRYLIKTRGQQVTLSCSPISGHRSVSWYQQTPGQGLQFLFEYFSETQRNKGNFPGRFSGRQFSNSRSEMNVSTLELGDSALYLCASSLADGNTIYFGEGSWLTVV.